The entry below describes one TCR beta chain. Cohorts were determined from participant-reported clinical history. V lost 4 bases, J lost 3 bases, and 9 bases lay in between. This CDR3 region has 12 residues. Germline CDR1 and CDR2: SQVTM and ANQGSEA. This record comes from a study of blood T cell repertoires in COVID-19. In the study overall: The United States, Italy and Spain supplied acute and convalescent COVID-19 samples. Sources were T cells, B-cell-depleted T cells, or PBMCs; the material itself was cDNA or gDNA.

Authors' methods: From reference gene primer amplification, estimates of nucleated cell counts were derived. Data came from immunoSEQ multiplex PCR; TCRdb stores just in-frame clones and leaves some out. V, J and clone size are taken as reported in that table, and D and trimming were inferred from the DNA itself. The table records over 200,000 clones, approximately 84% of them present only once. The chain joins TRBV29-1 to TRBJ1-1; no reliable D call. Sequencing used PBMCs or T cells enriched from blood (not recorded which). The clonotype comes from a man between 40 and 49 years old who had recovered from COVID-19. The CDR3 loop is CSVGERYTEAFF. CDR3 bases: TGCAGCGTTGGGGAGAGGTACACTGAAGCTTTCTTT.